This TCR beta chain was sequenced for a study of OX40 agonist ivuxolimab in advanced cancers. Germline values: CDR1 SGDLS, CDR2 YYNGEE. CDR3 length equals 12 residues. The V end lost 3 bases, the J end lost 4 bases, and 4 bases lay between the germline ends. The method was immunoSEQ multiplex PCR; TCRdb's version includes in-frame clones alone and lacks a portion of them. The sample records approximately 100,000 clones, roughly nine tenths being singletons. The chain carries TRBV9 and TRBJ1-4; unclear D gene. The clonotype was recovered from an adult with an advanced solid tumor such as melanoma, head and neck, liver or kidney cancer. Here the sequenced sample was CD4+ or CD8+ T cells sorted from blood, taken in a trial of the OX40 agonist ivuxolimab. CDR3 sequence: CASSANNEKLFF. Here the CDR3 DNA reads TGTGCCAGCAGCGCGAATAATGAAAAACTGTTTTTT.